What follows is one TCR beta chain and its context. Its antigen is unknown. The CDR3 sequence is 11 residues long. Trimming removed 9 bases from V and 4 bases from J, with 9 bases in between. From germline, CDR1 is MNHEY and CDR2 SVGAGI. This sample is part of a study of post-analysis software for immune sequencing data. Regarding the study as a whole: Under the F measure, samples that were prepared in one batch clustered strongly together. Significantly lower normalized Chao1 diversity was found in patients with multiple sclerosis relative to controls. Higher frequency in patients than in controls was seen for roughly five TRBV segments, with TRBV5-6, TRBV5-1 and TRBV20-1 among them.

Presence of unique molecular identifiers characterized the TCR beta cDNA libraries. One entry per CDR3 protein, called by TCRdb with MiXCR from the PCR reads. The data contain about 430,000 distinct CDR3 sequences, 30% to 40% of them singletons. This clonotype originated in a girl aged 2-9 years with multiple sclerosis. This rearrangement joins TRBV6-5 to TRBJ1-1; D perhaps matches TRBD1 (6 bases). Sequenced material: blood. CDR3 protein: CASTGPTEAFF. The CDR3 DNA follows: TGTGCCAGTACAGGGCCCACTGAAGCTTTCTTT.